The 24 T cell receptor beta chains in this list originate from one sample, sequenced in a study of blood T cell repertoires in COVID-19. Data came from immunoSEQ multiplex PCR; TCRdb stores just in-frame clones and leaves some out. Here the sample spans 100,000 or so clones, about four fifths being singletons. Sequencing input: peripheral blood. These receptors were collected from a middle-aged man with active or convalescent COVID-19.

V usage is TRBV11-2 and J usage is TRBJ1-3; TRBD1 matches at 10 bases. CDR3 length: 15 residues. The J segment lost 1 base and the V segment lost 8 bases, leaving 5 bases of the junction unmatched. Germline V CDR1 and CDR2: SGHAT, FQNNGV. The CDR3 bases are TGTGCCAGCGCAGGACAGGGGGGTTCTGGAAACACCATATATTTT. Translation gives CASAGQGGSGNTIYF.

The chain uses TRBV10-2 and TRBJ2-3; D possibly corresponds to TRBD2 (7 bases). V gave up 6 bases and J gave up 3 bases, with 13 bases separating them. CDR1 and CDR2 from the germline V gene are WSHSY and SAAADI. CDR3 size: 14 residues. DNA of the CDR3: TGCGCCAGCAGAGGGGGGGGTCTGACAGATACGCAGTATTTT. It specifies CASRGGGLTDTQYF.

The V call is TRBV3-1 (or the pseudogene TRBV3-2), the J call TRBJ1-3; tentative D call: TRBD1 (5 bases). The V end lost 0 bases, the J end lost 8 bases, and 17 bases lay between the germline ends. CDR1 is LGHDT, CDR2 YNNKEL, per germline (reference sequence). This CDR3 comprises 16 residues. The CDR3 sequence: CASSQDDRGPGHTIYF. CDR3 nucleotide sequence: TGTGCCAGCAGCCAAGACGACAGAGGCCCGGGTCACACCATATATTTT.

The chain combines TRBV4-3 with TRBJ1-2; 10 nucleotides align to TRBD1. Germline CDR1 and CDR2: LGHNA and YSLEER. The CDR3 length is 14 residues. V lost 3 bases to trimming and J lost 7 bases; unmatched junction nucleotides: 5. The CDR3 sequence: CASSQRDRGFGYTF. Here the CDR3 DNA reads TGCGCCAGCAGCCAGCGGGACAGGGGATTTGGCTACACCTTC.

The chain couples TRBV19 to TRBJ1-5; 9 bases fit TRBD1. Per the germline V gene, CDR1 is LNHDA and CDR2 is SQIVND (reference sequence). V lost 6 bases and J lost 4; bases outside the gene matches: 4. This CDR3 is 14 amino acids long. CDR3 residues: CASRRDRANQPQHF. CDR3 DNA sequence: TGTGCCAGTAGACGGGACAGGGCAAATCAGCCCCAGCATTTT.

V and J are TRBV24-1 and TRBJ2-7; TRBD2 matches at 7 bases. The junction had 10 bases not matched to a gene; V was cut back by 3 bases and J by 0 bases. In germline, CDR1 is KGHDR, CDR2 SFDVKD. This CDR3 has 17 residues. The CDR3 sequence: CATSDPLVGGFSYEQYF. CDR3 sequence (DNA): TGTGCCACCAGTGATCCCCTGGTGGGGGGGTTCTCCTACGAGCAGTACTTC.

The CDR3 region has the DNA TGTGCCAGCAGCAGTAGCGGGGGGGGTTACAATGAGCAGTTCTTC. It specifies CASSSSGGGYNEQFF. V and J are TRBV11-2 and TRBJ2-1; 11 nucleotides line up with TRBD2. Germline CDR1 is SGHAT and CDR2 is FQNNGV. V lost 5 bases, J lost 4 bases, and 4 bases stayed unmatched. This CDR3 contains 15 residues. Looking up the rest from reference TRBV11-2 and TRBJ2-1 gives the full variable domain: EAGVAQSPRYKIIEKRQSVAFWCNPISGHATLYWYQQILGQGPKLLIQFQNNGVVDDSQLPKDRFSAERLKGVDSTLKIQPAKLEDSAVYLCASSSSGGGYNEQFFGPGTRLTVL.

The chain links TRBV28 to TRBJ1-4, with a possible D match to TRBD1 (5 bases). Germline CDR1 reads MDHEN; CDR2 reads SYDVKM. This CDR3 is built from 14 residues. The CDR3 here is CAGGSGATNEKLFF. In nucleotides, the CDR3 is TGTGCTGGGGGGTCAGGTGCAACTAATGAAAAACTGTTTTTT.

The chain is built from TRBV4-3 and TRBJ2-5, with 8 bases aligning to TRBD1. Germline values: CDR1 LGHNA, CDR2 YSLEER. The V segment lost 0 bases and the J segment 5 bases; nucleotides outside the gene matches: 8. The CDR3 is made up of 16 amino acids. CDR3 region: CASSQEMRTGMETQYF. The CDR3, as DNA: TGCGCCAGCAGCCAAGAGATGAGGACAGGGATGGAGACCCAGTACTTC.

The J gene is TRBJ2-3, the V gene TRBV6-1, with 8 bases matching TRBD1. Germline V gene lookup returns CDR1 MNHNS and CDR2 SASEGT. V dropped 0 bases and J dropped 6; count of bases not matched to a gene: 2. The CDR3 has 14 amino acids. The CDR3 loop reads CASSEARDRDTQYF. The CDR3 DNA reads TGTGCCAGCAGTGAAGCGCGGGACAGGGATACGCAGTATTTT.

CDR3 bases: TGCGCCAGCAGTGAGCTCGGGACAGTCGATAATAGCAATCAGCCCCAGCATTTT. This encodes CASSELGTVDNSNQPQHF. V gene TRBV10-1 combines with J gene TRBJ1-5, with 7 bases identical to TRBD1. The CDR3 runs 18 residues. With V trimmed by 2 bases and J by 0 bases, 10 bases remained unmatched. Germline V gene sequence: CDR1 WNHNN, CDR2 SYGVQD (reference sequence).

V is TRBV19 and J is TRBJ1-6, with D unclear. The CDR3 sequence is 15 residues long. The germline gives CDR1 LNHDA, CDR2 SQIVND (reference sequence). V shed 3 bases and J shed 0 bases, with 6 bases lying between them. The CDR3 DNA is TGTGCCAGTAGTATCGCGGACTCCTATAATTCACCCCTCCACTTT. Residues: CASSIADSYNSPLHF.

The chain has TRBV30 and TRBJ1-5; D unclear. This CDR3 has 16 residues. The ends were cut back, 0 bases at V and 2 bases at J, with 14 bases in the middle. The germline gives CDR1 GTSNPN, CDR2 SVGIG (reference sequence). CDR3: CAWSVLAGLGNQPQHF. The CDR3 nucleotides read TGTGCCTGGAGTGTATTGGCGGGATTGGGCAATCAGCCCCAGCATTTT.

The rearrangement uses TRBV11-2 and TRBJ2-5; D may be TRBD1 (6 bases). V lost 5 bases and J 10 bases, leaving 11 bases between the germline ends. Germline V CDR1 and CDR2: SGHAT, FQNNGV. The CDR3 runs 11 residues. The CDR3 DNA sequence: TGTGCCAGCAGCGCAGGGGCGATCCAGTACTTC. Its translation: CASSAGAIQYF. Together with reference TRBV11-2 and TRBJ2-5, the CDR3 gives the full variable domain: EAGVAQSPRYKIIEKRQSVAFWCNPISGHATLYWYQQILGQGPKLLIQFQNNGVVDDSQLPKDRFSAERLKGVDSTLKIQPAKLEDSAVYLCASSAGAIQYFGPGTRLLVL.

V gene TRBV5-1 combines with J gene TRBJ2-1, with D possibly being TRBD1 (5 bases). The CDR3 extends over 14 amino acids. CDR1 SGHRS and CDR2 YFSETQ come from the germline V gene. V was clipped by 4 bases and J by 7 bases, with 15 bases between them. The CDR3 bases are TGCGCCAGCAGCCCACCCACAGGTAGAAATGAGCAGTTCTTC. Its protein product is CASSPPTGRNEQFF.

The table lists this clone with a few counts. V and J are TRBV25-1 and TRBJ1-6; a weak D match, TRBD1 (5 bases). The CDR3 runs to 14 residues. CDR1 MGHDK and CDR2 SYGVNS come from the germline V gene. V lost 8 bases and J lost 0, with 8 bases in between. The CDR3 loop reads CASARVSYNSPLHF. CDR3 sequence (DNA): TGTGCCAGCGCCAGGGTCTCCTATAATTCACCCCTCCACTTT.

J is TRBJ1-3 and V is TRBV18; D is uncertain. The germline CDR1 and CDR2 sequences are KGHSH and LQKENI. The ends were cut back, 4 bases at V and 4 bases at J, with 5 bases in the middle. The CDR3 contains 12 residues. The CDR3 bases are TGTGCCAGCTCACAACAGGGAAACACCATATATTTT. It yields the protein CASSQQGNTIYF.

The V call is TRBV18, the J call TRBJ2-3; D is perhaps TRBD2 (6 bases). There are 16 residues in the CDR3. The ends were cut back, 0 bases at V and 0 bases at J, with 10 bases in the middle. Germline V gene sequence: CDR1 KGHSH, CDR2 LQKENI. The CDR3 sequence is CASSPPQRVSTDTQYF. CDR3 nucleotide sequence: TGTGCCAGCTCACCACCGCAGCGGGTGAGCACAGATACGCAGTATTTT.

The chain employs TRBV7-2 and TRBJ1-2; D not certain. The length of the CDR3 is 13 residues. V was trimmed by 10 bases and J by 5 bases, leaving 17 bases between them. Germline lookup yields CDR1 SGHTA and CDR2 FQGNSA. DNA of the CDR3: TGTGCCACTCGTGGTGGCAGCGTTTATGGCTACACCTTC. It is translated as CATRGGSVYGYTF. Full variable domain (rest looked up from reference TRBV7-2 and TRBJ1-2): GAGVSQSPSNKVTEKGKDVELRCDPISGHTALYWYRQSLGQGLEFLIYFQGNSAPDKSGLPSDRFSAERTGGSVSTLTIQRTQQEDSAVYLCATRGGSVYGYTFGSGTRLTVV.

As for this clone: This sample also contains other DNA sequences that code for the same CDR3. This sequence joins TRBV5-1 and TRBJ1-1, with D maybe TRBD1 (5 bases). Germline V lookup: CDR1 SGHRS, CDR2 YFSETQ. Trimming removed 0 bases at V and 5 bases at J, with 11 bases between. CDR3 length equals 14 residues. Here the CDR3 DNA reads TGCGCCAGCAGCTTGGGGGAGGGGAGAACTGAAGCTTTCTTT. Protein sequence: CASSLGEGRTEAFF.

The chain carries TRBV7-8 and TRBJ1-6; 8 nucleotides match TRBD1. Germline-derived CDR1 and CDR2 are SGHVS and FQNEAQ. Losses at the gene ends were 5 bases for V and 6 bases for J; bases not matched to a gene: 6. The CDR3 has 15 amino acids. The chain's CDR3 is CASSPSQGVNSPLHF. In DNA, the CDR3 is TGTGCCAGCAGCCCCTCACAGGGGGTTAATTCACCCCTCCACTTT.

CDR3 coding DNA: TGTGCCAGCAGCCGTCTTGGGCCATTTAATCAGCCCCAGCATTTT. This sequence encodes CASSRLGPFNQPQHF. The chain joins TRBV5-6 to TRBJ1-5; D is unclear. The CDR3 contains 15 residues. V gave up 4 bases and J gave up 4 bases, with 15 bases separating them. Germline V gene data show CDR1 as SGHDT and CDR2 as YYEEEE.

The V call is TRBV19, the J call TRBJ2-2; the match to TRBD1 covers 10 bases. CDR3 length: 15 amino acids. CDR1 LNHDA and CDR2 SQIVND come from the germline V gene (reference sequence). J lost 6 bases, V lost 11 bases, and 12 bases had no gene match. CDR3 protein: CASSSRQGAAGELFF. As DNA, the CDR3 is TGTGCCTCGAGTAGTAGACAGGGGGCGGCCGGGGAGCTGTTTTTT.

This clone showed up just a few times. The V and J genes are TRBV11-2 and TRBJ2-3; 11 bases agree with TRBD2. V was pared by 4 bases and J by 2 bases, with 2 bases of the junction left unmatched. CDR1 and CDR2 from the germline V gene are SGHAT and FQNNGV. The CDR3 spans 15 residues. The CDR3 is CASSSLAGVTDTQYF. The CDR3, as DNA: TGTGCCAGCAGCTCACTAGCGGGGGTCACAGATACGCAGTATTTT.